This entry features one T cell receptor beta chain sequence. Germline V gives CDR1 SGHTA, CDR2 FQGNSA. V shed 5 bases and J shed 2 bases, with 11 bases lying between them. CDR3 length equals 14 residues. This sample stems from a study of response to subunit inactivated influenza vaccine. One entry per CDR3 protein, called by TCRdb with MiXCR from the RT-PCR reads. The sample has under 550,000 distinct CDR3 sequences; roughly 8.2% are singletons. This chain links TRBV7-2 with TRBJ2-3; weak D call: TRBD2 (5 bases). This specimen consisted of PBMCs from blood, obtained less than 25 months after vaccination. The clonotype was recovered from a man in his fifties or sixties who received an inactivated influenza vaccine. The CDR3 nucleotides read TGTGCCAGCAGCGTTAGCGTACACACAGATACGCAGTATTTT. As protein: CASSVSVHTDTQYF. Based on the CDR3 plus reference TRBV7-2 and TRBJ2-3, the full variable domain is GAGVSQSPSNKVTEKGKDVELRCDPISGHTALYWYRQSLGQGLEFLIYFQGNSAPDKSGLPSDRFSAERTGGSVSTLTIQRTQQEDSAVYLCASSVSVHTDTQYFGPGTRLTVL.